This T cell receptor (beta chain) was profiled in a study of T cells in Graves' hyperthyroidism and ophthalmopathy. Broader study findings: Ophthalmopathy was model-predicted a median approximately 6.9 months pre-onset.

The source material, RNA transcripts, was used to amplify TCR beta CDR3 regions. Primed by the HTBI set, a first-round RT-PCR was run on the TCR CDR3. TCRdb passed the multiplex PCR reads through MiXCR, listing each CDR3 protein once. The data contain about 740,000 distinct CDR3 sequences, about 15% of them singletons. This CDR3 is built from 14 residues. Looked up from germline, CDR1 is MNHEY and CDR2 is SVGEGT. Trimming took 2 bases from V and 5 from J; bases not matched to a gene: 4. Concerning this clonotype: The target antigen is unknown.

This clonotype was obtained from a woman aged 18-35 years with Graves' hyperthyroidism. The specimen sequenced was blood. J is TRBJ2-5 and V is TRBV6-2 or TRBV6-3, with TRBD1 matching 8 bases. For the CDR3, the DNA is TGTGCCAGCAGTTACCAGGGGGCGGGGGAGACCCAGTACTTC. This translates into CASSYQGAGETQYF.